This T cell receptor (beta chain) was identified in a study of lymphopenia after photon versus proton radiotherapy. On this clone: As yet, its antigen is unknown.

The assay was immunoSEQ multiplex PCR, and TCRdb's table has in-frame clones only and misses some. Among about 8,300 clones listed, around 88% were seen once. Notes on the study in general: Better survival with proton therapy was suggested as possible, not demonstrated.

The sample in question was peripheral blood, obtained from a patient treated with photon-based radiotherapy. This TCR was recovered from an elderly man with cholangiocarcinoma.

CDR3 sequence (DNA): TGTGCCAGCAGAAGGGGGTTGGGGTCCTACAATGAGCAGTTCTTC. Its translation: CASRRGLGSYNEQFF. V is TRBV6-5 and J is TRBJ2-1; a weak D match, TRBD1 (6 bases). The V and J ends lost 6 bases and 1 base respectively, with 13 bases between them. There are 15 residues in the CDR3. Per germline, CDR1 MNHEY and CDR2 SVGAGI.